This paragraph reports one T cell receptor beta chain. Its antigen remains unidentified. Base quality data are lacking; no much larger clone is found one base away. This entry belongs to a study of T-cell memory formation after mild COVID-19 (dated by TCRdb to the early 2020s). Concerning the study at large: Most TCR sequence clusters were specific to one of the two donors. The cohort comprised two young, previously healthy adult volunteers, one female and one male. In a couple of donors, T-cell clones that expanded and contracted after mild COVID-19 were followed by sequencing TCRalpha and TCRbeta repertoires longitudinally. The research as a whole found: From day 15 to 85, contracting clones showed balanced CD4/CD8 phenotypes, whereas a second wave of clones that expanded from day 15 to 37 leaned towards CD4+. Contracting CD4+ clones were found mainly in CM and EM memory subsets, while CD8+ clones were enriched in EMRA. The detection of some responding clones in pre-infection memory suggests that pre-existing cross-reactive memory T cells joined the SARS-CoV-2 response. The second-wave clones that peaked on day 37 were not confirmed to be SARS-CoV-2 specific. Only a couple of mild cases were covered in the study, and larger cohorts including severe cases with pre-infection samples were considered necessary.

Ficoll-Paque density gradient centrifugation was used to isolate PBMCs. Spanning cysteine to phenylalanine, the CDR3 consists of 14 amino acids. Only the CDR3 portion is preserved as DNA: 42 bases, with reading frame beginning at the first base. Based on the germline V gene (reference sequence), the CDR1 and CDR2 sequences are LNHDA and SQIVND. Trimmed from V: 6 bases; trimmed from J: 0 bases; junction bases lacking a gene match: 3. The sequencer was an Illumina NovaSeq 6000. Using 5'RACE with constant-segment primers, TCRalpha and TCRbeta cDNA libraries were constructed, with sample barcodes and unique molecular identifiers added in the process. RNA was extracted from every sample with Trizol reagent. The libraries were amplified in two PCR steps, and the second step added a second sample barcode and Illumina TruSeq adapters. Libraries were sequenced on an Illumina NovaSeq with 2 x 150 bp paired-end reads. Concerning the study's data processing: The reads were demultiplexed and collapsed into UMI-guided consensus sequences using migec v1.2.7. Using mixcr v2.1.11, UMI consensuses were aligned to TRA and TRB V and J templates and then assembled into clonotypes. A clonotype was counted as expanded or contracted only when both edgeR and NoisET called the clonotype significant, with the noise models trained on biological replicates. For edgeR calls, the thresholds were a false discovery rate-adjusted p below 0.01 and a log2 fold-change of 1. PCA with hierarchical clustering of max-normalized trajectories of the 1000 most abundant clonotypes was used as exploratory dynamics analysis. Separately sequenced CD4+ and CD8+ repertoires were used to assign a CD4 or CD8 phenotype to each responding clone. TCRdb cleaned the public reads at Q25 with fastp, built clones with MiXCR and kept in-frame beta chains. Identical CDR3 protein sequences are pooled into one entry, listed with their most common genes and DNA. TCRdb's processing, not the authors' own work, is the source of the V and J calls. Within this sample are tens of thousands of distinct CDR3 sequences, with about 6.1% of them counted one time only. Around 0.84% of the sample belongs to the ten largest clones.

The chain couples TRBV19 to TRBJ1-1; TRBD1 agrees with 8 junctional bases. The sequencing input was PBMCs or a T cell subset sorted from them (not recorded which). This receptor was obtained from an adult who had mild COVID-19 (a few samples of this study predate the infection). The sample titles of this study are shuffled in the database, so cell type and time point are left out. The nucleotides read TGTGCCAGTAGAGGACAGGGACTGAACACTGAAGCTTTCTTT. Its translation reads: CASRGQGLNTEAFF.